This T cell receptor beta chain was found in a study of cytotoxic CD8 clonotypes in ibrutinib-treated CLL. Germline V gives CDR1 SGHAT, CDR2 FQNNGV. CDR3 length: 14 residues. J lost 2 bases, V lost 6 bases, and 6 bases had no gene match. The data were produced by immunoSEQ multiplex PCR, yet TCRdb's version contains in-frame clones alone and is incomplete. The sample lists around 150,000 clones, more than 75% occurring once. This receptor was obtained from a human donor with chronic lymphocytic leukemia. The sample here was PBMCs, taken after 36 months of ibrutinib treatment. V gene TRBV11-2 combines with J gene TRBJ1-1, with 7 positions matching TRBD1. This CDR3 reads CASSWDSTNTEAFF. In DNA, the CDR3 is TGTGCCAGCAGTTGGGACAGTACAAACACTGAAGCTTTCTTT. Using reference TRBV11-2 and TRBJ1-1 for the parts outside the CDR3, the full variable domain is EAGVAQSPRYKIIEKRQSVAFWCNPISGHATLYWYQQILGQGPKLLIQFQNNGVVDDSQLPKDRFSAERLKGVDSTLKIQPAKLEDSAVYLCASSWDSTNTEAFFGQGTRLTVV.